These T cell receptor beta chains were read from a single sample in a study of OX40 agonist ivuxolimab in advanced cancers. Libraries were prepared by immunoSEQ multiplex PCR; TCRdb keeps only in-frame clonotypes and omits some of them. The table shows about 60,000 clones, with about 94% occurring only once. Sequencing used CD4+ or CD8+ T cells sorted from blood, obtained in a trial of the OX40 agonist ivuxolimab. The receptor source for this set is an adult with an advanced solid tumor such as melanoma, head and neck, liver or kidney cancer. The CDR3 runs from the conserved cysteine through the conserved F or W. The D gene is left open where the match is weak. Clone size appears in some rows only: once, few, many, or a class for an expanded clone.

D: NA; size: NA; length: 15; V: TRBV28; J: TRBJ2-7; CDR3: CASSSTSDPLYEQYF; DNA: TGTGCCAGCAGCTCCACCTCCGACCCATTATACGAGCAGTACTTC
D: TRBD2; size: NA; length: 14; V: TRBV29-1; J: TRBJ2-1; CDR3: CSVGSSGRGYEQFF; DNA: TGCAGCGTTGGGTCTAGCGGGAGAGGCTATGAGCAGTTCTTC
D: TRBD2; size: NA; length: 14; V: TRBV27; J: TRBJ2-1; CDR3: CASSFGLAGNEQFF; DNA: TGTGCCAGCAGTTTTGGCCTAGCGGGAAATGAGCAGTTCTTC
D: TRBD1; size: NA; length: 16; V: TRBV9; J: TRBJ2-1; CDR3: CASSEGGQGHILEQFF; DNA: TGTGCCAGCAGCGAGGGGGGACAGGGCCATATACTTGAGCAGTTCTTC
D: TRBD1; size: NA; length: 13; V: TRBV4-3; J: TRBJ1-2; CDR3: CASSPDRVYGYTF; DNA: TGCGCCAGCAGCCCCGACAGGGTCTATGGCTACACCTTC
D: NA; size: NA; length: 17; V: TRBV7-2; J: TRBJ2-4; CDR3: CASSLVTEIFAKNIQYF; DNA: TGTGCCAGCAGCTTAGTCACAGAGATTTTCGCCAAAAACATTCAGTACTTC
D: TRBD1; size: NA; length: 13; V: TRBV9; J: TRBJ2-5; CDR3: CASSGQGVETQYF; DNA: TGTGCCAGCAGCGGACAGGGTGTGGAGACCCAGTACTTC
D: NA; size: NA; length: 13; V: TRBV5-8; J: TRBJ1-2; CDR3: CASSRPGPLVITF; DNA: TGTGCCAGCAGCCGACCGGGCCCCCTTGTGATCACCTTC
D: TRBD2; size: NA; length: 18; V: TRBV7-7; J: TRBJ2-3; CDR3: CASSLAPSGSEGTDTQYF; DNA: TGTGCCAGCAGCTTAGCCCCTAGCGGGTCTGAGGGTACAGATACGCAGTATTTT
D: NA; size: NA; length: 14; V: TRBV30; J: TRBJ1-2; CDR3: CACLLAAGDHGYTF; DNA: TGTGCCTGTCTTCTGGCGGCCGGTGATCATGGCTACACCTTC
D: NA; size: NA; length: 13; V: TRBV5-4; J: TRBJ2-5; CDR3: CASSFRGLETQYF; DNA: TGTGCCAGCAGCTTCCGTGGACTAGAGACCCAGTACTTC
D: TRBD1; size: NA; length: 14; V: TRBV7-9; J: TRBJ2-7; CDR3: CASEPGQGSYEQYF; DNA: TGTGCCAGCGAACCTGGACAGGGGTCCTACGAGCAGTACTTC
D: NA; size: NA; length: 18; V: TRBV9; J: TRBJ2-1; CDR3: CASSVLSDIHPSYNEQFF; DNA: TGTGCCAGCAGCGTCCTAAGCGACATCCACCCCTCCTACAATGAGCAGTTCTTC
D: TRBD1; size: NA; length: 12; V: TRBV27; J: TRBJ2-1; CDR3: CASSLDRGEQFF; DNA: TGTGCCAGCAGCCTCGACAGGGGAGAGCAGTTCTTC
D: NA; size: NA; length: 14; V: TRBV13; J: TRBJ2-3; CDR3: CASSPPRPADTQYF; DNA: TGTGCCAGCAGCCCTCCCCGCCCGGCAGATACGCAGTATTTT
D: TRBD1; size: once; length: 17; V: TRBV7-9; J: TRBJ2-1; CDR3: CASSLEPGQGGRNEQFF; DNA: TGTGCCAGCAGCTTAGAACCCGGACAGGGGGGACGTAATGAGCAGTTCTTC
D: NA; size: NA; length: 15; V: TRBV27; J: TRBJ2-7; CDR3: CASSFSPLTPHEQYF; DNA: TGTGCCAGCAGTTTCTCCCCCTTGACACCCCACGAGCAGTACTTC
D: NA; size: NA; length: 17; V: TRBV5-6; J: TRBJ2-7; CDR3: CASSLAKWGREDDEQYF; DNA: TGTGCCAGCAGCTTGGCCAAGTGGGGAAGAGAGGATGACGAGCAGTACTTC
D: NA; size: NA; length: 17; V: TRBV9; J: TRBJ2-5; CDR3: CASSVATGERSRETQYF; DNA: TGTGCCAGCAGCGTAGCTACGGGGGAGAGAAGCCGGGAGACCCAGTACTTC
D: TRBD1; size: NA; length: 12; V: TRBV29-1; J: TRBJ1-2; CDR3: CSAPGQGYGYTF; DNA: TGCAGTGCCCCGGGACAGGGCTATGGCTACACCTTC
D: TRBD2; size: NA; length: 18; V: TRBV4-3; J: TRBJ2-3; CDR3: CASSQPAWAGDGLDTQYF; DNA: TGCGCCAGCAGCCAACCAGCTTGGGCGGGAGATGGTCTAGATACGCAGTATTTT
D: TRBD2; size: once; length: 14; V: TRBV28; J: TRBJ2-3; CDR3: CASRAGVGTDTQYF; DNA: TGTGCCAGCAGGGCGGGAGTAGGGACAGATACGCAGTATTTT
D: NA; size: NA; length: 13; V: TRBV4-1; J: TRBJ1-4; CDR3: CASSPGTNEKLFF; DNA: TGCGCCAGCAGCCCAGGAACTAATGAAAAACTGTTTTTT
D: NA; size: NA; length: 15; V: TRBV5-1; J: TRBJ2-3; CDR3: CASSLEVPTTDTQYF; DNA: TGCGCCAGCAGCTTGGAGGTACCTACCACAGATACGCAGTATTTT
D: NA; size: NA; length: 17; V: TRBV5-8; J: TRBJ2-3; CDR3: CASSLRVWGDGADTQYF; DNA: TGTGCCAGCAGCTTGCGTGTATGGGGGGACGGAGCAGATACGCAGTATTTT
D: NA; size: NA; length: 13; V: TRBV7-3; J: TRBJ2-5; CDR3: CASSGHGDETQYF; DNA: TGTGCCAGCAGCGGACATGGGGATGAGACCCAGTACTTC
D: NA; size: NA; length: 16; V: TRBV7-3; J: TRBJ1-2; CDR3: CASSFPSLHGRYGYTF; DNA: TGTGCCAGCAGCTTTCCTTCTTTGCACGGCCGCTATGGCTACACCTTC
D: TRBD2; size: NA; length: 19; V: TRBV5-4; J: TRBJ2-1; CDR3: CASSFKGLAADLFYNEQFF; DNA: TGTGCCAGCAGCTTTAAGGGACTAGCGGCCGACCTTTTTTACAATGAGCAGTTCTTC
D: NA; size: NA; length: 11; V: TRBV11-2; J: TRBJ1-2; CDR3: CASSSLYGYTF; DNA: TGTGCCAGCAGCTCCCTCTATGGCTACACCTTC
D: TRBD2; size: NA; length: 17; V: TRBV28; J: TRBJ2-3; CDR3: CASSLIVTSGYTDTQYF; DNA: TGTGCCAGCAGTTTAATCGTCACTAGCGGCTACACAGATACGCAGTATTTT
D: TRBD1; size: once; length: 14; V: TRBV19; J: TRBJ1-2; CDR3: CASSISLEQGLYTF; DNA: TGTGCCAGTAGTATATCTTTGGAACAGGGGCTCTACACCTTC
D: NA; size: NA; length: 13; V: TRBV19; J: TRBJ1-5; CDR3: CASTVGWNGPQHF; DNA: TGTGCCAGTACTGTCGGATGGAACGGGCCCCAGCATTTT
D: NA; size: NA; length: 14; V: TRBV7-9; J: TRBJ2-5; CDR3: CASSLEGLGETQYF; DNA: TGTGCCAGCAGCTTAGAAGGGTTGGGGGAGACCCAGTACTTC
D: NA; size: once; length: 17; V: TRBV28; J: TRBJ2-7; CDR3: CASSQGLGSANSYEQYF; DNA: TGTGCCAGCAGTCAGGGTCTTGGTAGCGCGAACTCCTACGAGCAGTACTTC
D: NA; size: NA; length: 13; V: TRBV7-8; J: TRBJ2-1; CDR3: CASSFREYGEQFF; DNA: TGTGCCAGCAGCTTTCGGGAGTACGGTGAGCAGTTCTTC
D: TRBD1; size: NA; length: 16; V: TRBV6-1; J: TRBJ2-1; CDR3: CASSEEQGAAYNEQFF; DNA: TGTGCCAGCAGTGAAGAGCAGGGGGCGGCCTACAATGAGCAGTTCTTC
D: TRBD1; size: few; length: 14; V: TRBV4-1; J: TRBJ2-4; CDR3: CASSQPGGDSIQYF; DNA: TGCGCCAGCAGCCAGCCAGGGGGCGATTCCATTCAGTACTTC
D: TRBD2; size: NA; length: 15; V: TRBV6-5; J: TRBJ2-4; CDR3: CATAAGGEAKNIQYF; DNA: TGTGCCACCGCCGCGGGGGGCGAAGCCAAAAACATTCAGTACTTC
D: NA; size: NA; length: 12; V: TRBV9; J: TRBJ1-2; CDR3: CASSVVGYGYTF; DNA: TGTGCCAGCAGCGTAGTGGGATATGGCTACACCTTC
D: TRBD2; size: NA; length: 17; V: TRBV5-6; J: TRBJ2-5; CDR3: CASSLWGAGGPKETQYF; DNA: TGTGCCAGCAGCCTTTGGGGAGCGGGAGGCCCCAAAGAGACCCAGTACTTC
D: NA; size: NA; length: 13; V: TRBV10-1; J: TRBJ2-3; CDR3: CASSEGSTDTQYF; DNA: TGCGCCAGCAGTGAAGGTTCAACAGATACGCAGTATTTT
D: NA; size: NA; length: 17; V: TRBV12-1; J: TRBJ2-3; CDR3: CASSLTSGSEWPDTQYF; DNA: TGTGCCAGCAGCTTGACTAGCGGGAGTGAGTGGCCAGATACGCAGTATTTT
D: TRBD2; size: NA; length: 15; V: TRBV19; J: TRBJ2-7; CDR3: CASSIGLAEVYEQYF; DNA: TGTGCCAGTAGTATAGGACTAGCGGAGGTATACGAGCAGTACTTC
D: TRBD1; size: NA; length: 15; V: TRBV15; J: TRBJ2-5; CDR3: CATLSTWTGEETQYF; DNA: TGTGCCACCCTTTCAACCTGGACAGGGGAAGAGACCCAGTACTTC
D: NA; size: many; length: 15; V: TRBV19; J: TRBJ2-1; CDR3: CASSIHGSTLNEQFF; DNA: TGTGCCAGTAGTATCCACGGAAGCACCTTGAATGAGCAGTTCTTC
D: NA; size: NA; length: 12; V: TRBV29-1; J: TRBJ2-2; CDR3: CSVVRATGELFF; DNA: TGCAGCGTTGTCCGAGCCACCGGGGAGCTGTTTTTT
D: TRBD1; size: NA; length: 12; V: TRBV19; J: TRBJ1-2; CDR3: CASNPSTGYNTF; DNA: TGTGCCAGCAACCCATCGACAGGGTATAACACCTTC